Each of the 18 T cell receptor beta chains below was sequenced from the same sample in a study of PD-L1 blockade in urothelial cancer. Assay used: immunoSEQ multiplex PCR; TCRdb lists only in-frame clones, some missing. The sample lists 100,000 to 150,000 clones; more than 75% were seen once. Described time point: peripheral blood 6 weeks after treatment start. Sample: PBMCs, taken around atezolizumab (anti-PD-L1) treatment. These receptors originate from a man between 45 and 60 years old with urothelial cancer.

The chain is built from TRBV6-4 and TRBJ2-3; 8 bases line up with TRBD1. Per the germline V gene, CDR1 is MRHNA and CDR2 is SNTAGT. J was trimmed by 4 bases and V by 0 bases; bases with no gene match: 3. The CDR3 is made up of 15 amino acids. The CDR3 here is CASSDSAGGADTQYF. For the CDR3, the DNA is TGTGCCAGCAGTGACTCGGCAGGGGGCGCAGATACGCAGTATTTT.

This clone appeared a single time. The chain joins TRBV14 to TRBJ2-1, with D perhaps TRBD2 (6 bases). Trimming removed 3 bases from V and 3 bases from J, with 15 bases in between. CDR3 length equals 16 residues. Germline lookup yields CDR1 SGHDN and CDR2 FVKESK. CDR3 sequence (DNA): TGTGCCAGCAGCCATGGACGGGGAGGAGACTACAATGAGCAGTTCTTC. Its protein product is CASSHGRGGDYNEQFF. The full variable domain, completed using reference TRBV14 and TRBJ2-1, is EAGVTQFPSHSVIEKGQTVTLRCDPISGHDNLYWYRRVMGKEIKFLLHFVKESKQDESGMPNNRFLAERTGGTYSTLKVQPAELEDSGVYFCASSHGRGGDYNEQFFGPGTRLTVL.

The rearrangement uses TRBV18 and TRBJ2-7; 9 bases are shared with TRBD2. CDR3 length equals 16 residues. Germline V gene data show CDR1 as KGHSH and CDR2 as LQKENI. With 0 bases clipped from V and 2 bases from J, the junction kept 5 bases outside the gene matches. Written as DNA, the CDR3 is TGTGCCAGCTCACCACCGCGACTAGCGGCTCCCTACGAGCAGTACTTC. Its translation is CASSPPRLAAPYEQYF.

The V and J genes are TRBV18 and TRBJ1-5, with 7 bases that match TRBD1. This CDR3 region has 14 residues. Germline V gives CDR1 KGHSH, CDR2 LQKENI. V shed 4 bases and J 4 bases; nucleotides not matched to a gene: 4. CDR3 loop: CASSQGQLNQPQHF. The CDR3 DNA reads TGTGCCAGCTCACAGGGACAGCTTAATCAGCCCCAGCATTTT.

The chain recombines TRBV21-1 with TRBJ2-3; TRBD2 is the table's D call, not checked against the DNA. TRBV21-1 is reported as a pseudogene. The CDR3 contains 13 residues. The CDR3 loop reads CASSKAAADTQYF. CDR3 DNA sequence: TGTGCCAGCAGCAAAGCAGCGGCCGATACGCAGTATTTT.

The chain joins TRBV6-1 to TRBJ2-1, with 9 nucleotides matching TRBD1. CDR1 and CDR2 (germline): MNHNS, SASEGT. This CDR3 is built from 13 residues. After removal of 8 bases from V and 10 bases from J, the junction contained 9 bases not matched to a gene. Written as DNA, the CDR3 is TGTGCCAGCGGCCGGGACAGGGTTGGGGAGCAGTTCTTC. It yields the protein CASGRDRVGEQFF.

V usage is TRBV10-2 and J usage is TRBJ1-5; D gene uncertain. Germline CDR1 WSHSY, CDR2 SAAADI. V was cut by 6 bases and J by 3 bases, with 9 bases left in between. The CDR3 is 13 residues long. The CDR3 reads CASRETFNQPQHF. The DNA for the CDR3 is TGCGCCAGCAGGGAGACTTTCAATCAGCCCCAGCATTTT.

The chain joins TRBV5-1 to TRBJ1-2; 9 bases map to TRBD1. The length of the CDR3 is 15 residues. V trimming: 0 bases; J trimming: 4 bases; junction bases outside the gene matches: 4. CDR1 and CDR2 (germline): SGHRS, YFSETQ. The CDR3 here is CASSLDGTGIYGYTF. CDR3 bases: TGCGCCAGCAGCTTGGACGGGACAGGGATCTATGGCTACACCTTC.

The chain combines TRBV11-2 with TRBJ2-2; D might be TRBD2 (8 bases). Germline values: CDR1 SGHAT, CDR2 FQNNGV. The CDR3 extends over 17 amino acids. Trimming shortened V by 5 bases and J by 3 bases, and 19 bases separated the two germline ends. CDR3 DNA sequence: TGTGCCAGCAGCGACGGGAGGGGGCAGGGAGACACCGGGGAGCTGTTTTTT. This gives the protein CASSDGRGQGDTGELFF.

V gene TRBV2 combines with J gene TRBJ2-1; weak D call: TRBD1 (6 bases). The V gene lost 4 bases and the J gene lost 0 bases, with 13 bases spanning the gap. CDR1 and CDR2 (germline): SNHLY, FYNNEI. CDR3 size: 16 residues. The CDR3 nucleotides read TGTGCCAGCAGTGGGGATTTGGGGGCCTCCTACAATGAGCAGTTCTTC. Its translation is CASSGDLGASYNEQFF.

The genes are TRBV28 and TRBJ1-1; D may be TRBD1 (6 bases). The CDR3 sequence is 11 residues long. CDR1 MDHEN and CDR2 SYDVKM come from the germline V gene. Trimming took 11 bases from V and 9 from J, leaving 16 bases between them. CDR3 in DNA: TGTGCCGGCCGGGGACACGAGCAAGCTTTCTTT. It codes for CAGRGHEQAFF.

The chain combines TRBV4-1 with TRBJ2-7, with a weak D call TRBD1 (5 bases). In germline, CDR1 is MGHRA, CDR2 YSYEKL. This CDR3 spans 16 amino acids. V lost 4 bases and J 0 bases, leaving 16 bases between the germline ends. CDR3 protein: CASSRAVGANSYEQYF. The CDR3 region has the DNA TGCGCCAGCAGCCGGGCGGTAGGGGCGAACTCCTACGAGCAGTACTTC.

The chain couples TRBV7-6 to TRBJ2-1, with no clear D. The CDR3 consists of 15 residues. V dropped 6 bases and J dropped 4 bases, with 16 bases sitting between them. Germline CDR1 SGHVS, CDR2 FNYEAQ. The CDR3 bases are TGTGCCAGCAGACATGGCGGAGCCGGTTACAATGAGCAGTTCTTC. It translates to CASRHGGAGYNEQFF.

The rearrangement links TRBV6-1 to TRBJ1-5; 7 positions agree with TRBD1. Germline-derived CDR1 and CDR2 are MNHNS and SASEGT. J lost 2 bases, V lost 5 bases, and 6 bases had no gene match. The CDR3 consists of 15 residues. The DNA for the CDR3 is TGTGCCAGCAGTTCCGACAGGGCGGGCAATCAGCCCCAGCATTTT. Protein sequence: CASSSDRAGNQPQHF.

This clone was seen only once. V and J are TRBV7-6 and TRBJ1-2, with TRBD1 identical over 8 bases. J was trimmed by 5 bases and V by 5 bases; bases with no gene match: 4. CDR1 and CDR2 (germline): SGHVS, FNYEAQ. CDR3 size: 13 residues. The DNA for the CDR3 is TGTGCCAGCAGCCATAGACAGGGGTATGGCTACACCTTC. Translating gives CASSHRQGYGYTF.

This clone was recorded only once. One end of the junction does not line up with germline, which may come from a read error. The sample has other DNA sequences that encode this CDR3 too. The chain recombines TRBV2 with TRBJ2-2; 8 bases agree with TRBD1. This CDR3 is 15 amino acids long. Per germline, CDR1 SNHLY and CDR2 FYNNEI. In DNA form, the CDR3 reads TGTGCCAGCAACCCTCGGGACAGGAACACCGGGGAGCTATTTTTT. This encodes CASNPRDRNTGELFF.

V usage is TRBV7-2 and J usage is TRBJ1-3; D unclear. The V gene's germline CDR1 is SGHTA and CDR2 FQGNSA. The CDR3 is made up of 14 amino acids. Trimming took off 3 bases at V and 3 bases at J, with 9 bases between the two ends. The CDR3 DNA reads TGTGCCAGCAGCTTCACAGACAATGGAAACACCATATATTTT. It codes for CASSFTDNGNTIYF.

The rearrangement links TRBV7-2 to TRBJ1-1; D unresolved. The CDR3 spans 13 residues. Trimming pared 7 bases from V and 3 bases from J, leaving 12 bases between. Germline loops: CDR1 SGHTA, CDR2 FQGNSA. The chain's CDR3 is CASTLSGYTEAFF. DNA for the CDR3: TGTGCCAGCACTCTAAGCGGGTACACTGAAGCTTTCTTT. The variable domain in full, with the rest retrieved from reference TRBV7-2 and TRBJ1-1, is GAGVSQSPSNKVTEKGKDVELRCDPISGHTALYWYRQSLGQGLEFLIYFQGNSAPDKSGLPSDRFSAERTGGSVSTLTIQRTQQEDSAVYLCASTLSGYTEAFFGQGTRLTVV.